This T cell receptor (beta chain) was identified in a study of shared clonotypes between healthy human individuals. About the research overall: The cohort had a couple of women and a few men, ages 18 to 49. For every donor, three CD4 naive, three CD4 memory, two CD8 naive and one CD8 memory plates were used.

Generated by immunoSEQ multiplex PCR, the TCRdb table keeps only in-frame clones and is missing some. This sample has approximately 1,500,000 clones, with around 98% found just once. Study-wide results and limits: Estimated richness values were generally larger in naive subsets than in memory subsets. Several donors held about 5% of naive CD4 clonotypes in common.

About this clone: Its cognate antigen is unknown.

V was pared by 3 bases and J by 8 bases, with 22 bases between. The length of the CDR3 is 16 residues. CDR1 and CDR2 from the germline V gene are WSHSY and SAAADI. This TCR derives from a young man in good health. V gene TRBV10-2 combines with J gene TRBJ1-2, with D perhaps TRBD1 (5 bases). The specimen was naive CD4+ T cells sorted from blood. Noted subset: CD45RA+ positively selected. The CDR3 sequence is CASSELARASFRGYTF. The CDR3 nucleotides read TGCGCCAGCAGTGAACTGGCCAGGGCCTCTTTCAGGGGCTACACCTTC.